The clone carrying this T cell receptor (beta chain) was counted ten times or more. As yet, its antigen is unknown. This sample stems from a study of molecular identifiers for immune sequencing clone quantification. Whole-study findings and limits: Reportedly, one cell's Jurkat TCR RNA was detected within one million naive CD8 cells.

The authors built bulk TCR libraries by previously described methods with listed TCR primers. TCRdb re-called the PCR reads through MiXCR, storing one row per CDR3 protein. The sample consists of approximately 550,000 distinct CDR3 sequences, over 20% of them appearing once. The germline V gene encodes CDR1 LGHNA and CDR2 YNFKEQ. J gave up 2 bases and V 3 bases, and 5 bases lay outside the gene matches. The CDR3 loop spans 15 amino acids. The source material was naive CD8+ T cells from blood, with Jurkat cell RNA spiked in. The subset is: FACS-sorted CD8+CD4-CCR7+CD45RA+ naive T cells. V is TRBV4-2 and J is TRBJ2-7; 9 nucleotides line up with TRBD1. The TCR originated in a human donor in good health. Some libraries in this study had Jurkat cell RNA spiked in. CDR3 in DNA: TGTGCCAGCAGCCAGGAGACAGGGGGAACCTACGAGCAGTACTTC. Translating gives CASSQETGGTYEQYF.